This T cell receptor (beta chain) originates from a study of cytomegalovirus exposure and HLA in healthy donors. In the case of this clone: Its antigen is not known.

Points from the study as a whole: Near-uniform donor sequencing depth was presumed by presence/absence analyses. Overall, roughly 160 TCR beta chains were annotated as cytomegalovirus-associated.

Germline loops: CDR1 SGHNT, CDR2 YENEEA. The V segment lost 5 bases and the J segment 6 bases; nucleotides outside the gene matches: 10. The CDR3 covers 15 residues. Primers for the PCR totalled 60 Vbeta and 13 Jbeta. The table came from immunoSEQ multiplex PCR; TCRdb's copy has only in-frame clones and leaves some out. The table lists about 200,000 clones, about 85% of them singletons, with more than 0.35% in the top ten. Sequenced input: PBMCs. The rearrangement links TRBV11-3 to TRBJ2-1, with 7 bases fitting TRBD2. This receptor was obtained from a male donor in good health and CMV-seropositive. The CDR3 spells CASSERLAPLNEQFF. In DNA, the CDR3 is TGTGCCAGCAGCGAGAGACTAGCTCCTCTCAATGAGCAGTTCTTC.